The TCR beta chain described here comes from a study of spatial heterogeneity in lung cancer. Study-wide background: Alpha-chain sequences were detected in numbers that were consistently lower than beta-chain sequences.

Germline values: CDR1 MNHEY, CDR2 SVGAGI. The CDR3 is 14 amino acids. V shed 4 bases and J shed 8 bases, with 15 bases lying between them. TCRdb reanalysed the 5' RACE reads using MiXCR and keeps one entry per CDR3 protein. The sample lists tens of thousands of distinct CDR3 sequences, approximately 7% occurring once. As to time point: sample taken at primary tumor resection. Material for sequencing was whole RNA from tumor, nontumor lung or frozen PBMC, left unsorted. There were 65 or so donors, all of them untreated patients with early-stage non-small cell lung cancer. The specimen was PBMCs, collected at surgery. The chain links TRBV6-5 to TRBJ1-3; tentative D call: TRBD1 (6 bases). The source of this sequence is a female donor with early-stage non-small cell lung cancer. CDR3 nucleotides: TGTGCCAGCAGTTCCTCCGCACAGGGTCACACCATATATTTT. It encodes CASSSSAQGHTIYF.